These T cell receptor beta chains were read from a single sample in a study of shared clonotypes between healthy human individuals. Using immunoSEQ multiplex PCR, the repertoire was profiled, and TCRdb retains in-frame clones only, with some absent. The repertoire holds a few million clones, with 85% to 95% as singletons. What was sequenced was naive CD4+ T cells from PBMCs. Receptors originate from a man between 18 and 35 years old in good health. Some clones in this sample may be carry-over from other donors' samples. Both conserved end residues are part of each CDR3. Fields, in order: clone size, D gene, J gene, V gene, CDR3 protein, CDR3 DNA. The D gene is left open where the match is weak. Clone size is given for some rows only: seen once, a few or many times, or a class if the clone is expanded.

NA | NA | TRBJ2-3 | TRBV4-2 | CASSQDGLGTDTQYF | TGTGCCAGCAGCCAAGATGGGTTGGGCACAGATACGCAGTATTTT
NA | NA | TRBJ2-6 | TRBV4-3 | CASSRGISGANVLTF | TGCGCCAGCAGCAGAGGAATCTCTGGGGCCAACGTCCTGACTTTC
NA | NA | TRBJ2-5 | TRBV6-5 | CASSHTADQETQYF | TGTGCCAGCAGTCACACAGCGGACCAAGAGACCCAGTACTTC
NA | TRBD1 | TRBJ1-2 | TRBV5-1 | CASSSRTGDNGYTF | TGCGCCAGCAGCTCCCGGACAGGGGACAATGGCTACACCTTC
NA | TRBD1 | TRBJ2-7 | TRBV4-2 | CASSQDLPRQGGEQYF | TGTGCCAGCAGCCAAGATCTTCCCCGACAGGGTGGCGAGCAGTACTTC
NA | TRBD2 | TRBJ2-5 | TRBV5-1 | CASSLLASGQETQYF | TGCGCCAGCAGCTTGTTGGCTAGCGGCCAAGAGACCCAGTACTTC
NA | TRBD1 | TRBJ2-1 | TRBV29-1 | CSVEEPGQAYNEQFF | TGCAGCGTTGAAGAACCGGGACAGGCCTACAATGAGCAGTTCTTC
NA | TRBD2 | TRBJ2-7 | TRBV15 | CATSFRGTSQKQYF | TGTGCCACCAGCTTCAGAGGGACTAGTCAGAAGCAGTACTTC
NA | NA | TRBJ2-3 | TRBV10-1 | CASSETDVNTQYF | TGCGCCAGCAGTGAAACGGATGTGAATACGCAGTATTTT
NA | TRBD1 | TRBJ2-7 | TRBV4-1 | CASSQVLTGIYEQYF | TGCGCCAGCAGCCAAGTCTTGACAGGGATTTACGAGCAGTACTTC
NA | NA | TRBJ1-2 | TRBV29-1 | CSVERRVTDGSTF | TGCAGCGTTGAGCGGCGTGTGACAGATGGGAGCACCTTC
NA | NA | TRBJ2-3 | TRBV2 | CASIGQSTDTQYF | TGTGCCAGCATAGGGCAGAGCACAGATACGCAGTATTTT
once | NA | TRBJ1-4 | TRBV5-1 | CASSLSNEKLFF | TGCGCCAGCAGCCTGTCTAATGAAAAACTGTTTTTT
NA | NA | TRBJ2-7 | TRBV19 | CASSTSPQPLYEQYF | TGTGCCAGTAGTACTTCTCCACAACCGCTCTACGAGCAGTACTTC
NA | NA | TRBJ2-5 | TRBV5-1 | CASSLDDRSRATPEETQYF | TGCGCCAGCAGCTTGGACGACAGGAGTCGGGCTACCCCGGAAGAGACCCAGTACTTC
NA | TRBD2 | TRBJ2-7 | TRBV19 | CASSVSGNHEQYF | TGTGCCAGTAGTGTTAGCGGGAACCACGAGCAGTACTTC